The rows below give T cell receptor beta chains drawn from one sample of a study of T cells in Graves' hyperthyroidism and ophthalmopathy. TCRdb redid the calling of the multiplex PCR reads with MiXCR, one entry per CDR3 protein. The sample has hundreds of thousands of distinct CDR3 sequences, 16% seen once. The sequenced sample was blood. The receptor set was obtained from a woman aged 18 to 35 with Graves' hyperthyroidism. Each CDR3 is given with its conserved first and last residue. D genes are given only for firm matches. Size tells how often a clone was seen (once, few, many) or the class of an expanded clone, and some rows leave it out.

v_call	j_call	d_call	clone_size	cdr3_aa	cdr3_nt
TRBV15	TRBJ1-5	-	many	CATSRDIGAAIYQPQHF	TGTGCCACCAGCAGAGACATTGGGGCGGCGATTTATCAGCCCCAGCATTTT
TRBV6-2/TRBV6-3	TRBJ2-2	-	-	CASRKTGELFF	TGTGCCAGCAGAAAGACCGGGGAGCTGTTTTTT
TRBV5-5	TRBJ2-1	TRBD2	many	CASSLFGSGGPYNEQFF	TGTGCCAGCAGCTTGTTTGGTTCGGGAGGTCCCTACAATGAGCAGTTCTTC
TRBV12-3/TRBV12-4	TRBJ1-1	TRBD1	-	CASSLTRNRDRNTEAFF	TGTGCCAGCAGCCTTACACGAAACCGGGACAGGAACACTGAAGCTTTCTTT
TRBV12-3/TRBV12-4	TRBJ2-7	TRBD1	-	CASSLAGQAYEQYF	TGTGCCAGCAGTTTAGCAGGACAGGCGTACGAGCAGTACTTC
TRBV20-1	TRBJ2-3	-	many	CSASLAGLSTDTQYF	TGCAGTGCTAGTCTGGCGGGATTGAGCACAGATACGCAGTATTTT
TRBV10-2	TRBJ2-1	-	many	CASSESRVEQFF	TGCGCCAGCAGTGAGTCAAGGGTGGAGCAGTTCTTC
TRBV5-1	TRBJ2-5	-	-	CASSFNPTGTQYF	TGCGCCAGCAGCTTTAACCCGACCGGGACCCAGTACTTC
TRBV12-3/TRBV12-4	TRBJ2-3	TRBD2	many	CASSLTSGRAVLRTDTQYF	TGTGCCAGCAGTCTAACCAGCGGGAGGGCCGTTCTTCGTACAGATACGCAGTATTTT
TRBV13	TRBJ2-2	TRBD1	-	CASSFNRGPTGELFF	TGTGCCAGCAGCTTCAACAGGGGGCCAACCGGGGAGCTGTTTTTT
TRBV11-2	TRBJ1-2	-	few	CASNPDGSNYGYTF	TGTGCCAGCAACCCGGACGGATCTAACTATGGCTACACCTTC
TRBV4-1	TRBJ2-3	-	few	CASSQDPTQADSTDTQYF	TGCGCCAGCAGCCAAGACCCGACCCAAGCGGATAGCACAGATACGCAGTATTTT
TRBV20-1	TRBJ2-1	-	-	CSALQGQFF	TGCAGTGCTTTACAAGGGCAGTTCTTC
TRBV20-1	TRBJ1-2	-	many	CSARRVAAFYGYTF	TGCAGTGCTAGGCGTGTGGCCGCGTTCTATGGCTACACCTTC
TRBV4-1	TRBJ1-5	-	-	CASSRGDYSNQPQHF	TGCGCCAGCAGCCGAGGGGATTATAGCAATCAGCCCCAGCATTTT
TRBV6-5	TRBJ2-1	TRBD2	few	CASSSVAGGPYNEQFF	TGTGCCAGCAGTTCCGTAGCGGGGGGGCCCTACAATGAGCAGTTCTTC
TRBV14	TRBJ2-1	TRBD2	many	CASSQLAGGPYNEQFF	TGTGCCAGCAGCCAACTAGCGGGAGGGCCCTACAATGAGCAGTTCTTC
TRBV6-1	TRBJ2-1	-	many	CAIPQRTGNEQFF	TGTGCCATCCCCCAGCGTACAGGCAATGAGCAGTTCTTC
TRBV20-1	TRBJ1-4	TRBD1	few	CSAKTGGNEKLFF	TGCAGCGCTAAAACAGGGGGTAATGAAAAACTGTTTTTT
TRBV24-1	TRBJ2-1	-	many	CATSLGSDEQFF	TGTGCCACCAGTCTAGGTAGCGATGAGCAGTTCTTC
TRBV27	TRBJ2-2	-	many	CASQPVTNTGELFF	TGTGCCAGCCAACCGGTCACAAACACCGGGGAGCTGTTTTTT
TRBV20-1	TRBJ1-1	-	few	CSARDMEAGDGTEAFF	TGCAGTGCTAGAGATATGGAGGCAGGGGATGGAACTGAAGCTTTCTTT
TRBV6-5	TRBJ2-5	TRBD1	few	CASSSDRVGGETQYF	TGTGCCAGCAGTTCGGACAGGGTAGGAGGAGAGACCCAGTACTTC
TRBV5-6	TRBJ2-5	-	-	CASSSDLVGAHQETQYF	TGTGCCAGCAGCTCTGACCTCGTCGGAGCGCACCAAGAGACCCAGTACTTC
TRBV12-3/TRBV12-4	TRBJ2-5	TRBD2	many	CASRGGEETQYF	TGTGCCAGCCGGGGAGGGGAAGAGACCCAGTACTTC
TRBV5-6	TRBJ1-2	-	-	CASSFIGQNYGYTF	TGTGCCAGCAGCTTCATAGGGCAAAATTATGGCTACACCTTC
TRBV6-1	TRBJ1-1	-	many	CASSESGPQANTEAFF	TGTGCCAGCAGTGAATCGGGGCCACAGGCTAACACTGAAGCTTTCTTT
TRBV7-9	TRBJ2-1	-	many	CASSSDRTSYNEQFF	TGTGCCAGCAGCTCCGACAGGACCTCCTACAATGAGCAGTTCTTC
TRBV6-1	TRBJ2-1	TRBD2	many	CASSEASGGVYNEQFF	TGTGCCAGCAGTGAAGCGAGCGGGGGGGTATACAATGAGCAGTTCTTC
TRBV6-2/TRBV6-3	TRBJ2-3	TRBD2	-	CASSPLVGGVSTDTQYF	TGTGCCAGCAGCCCACTTGTCGGGGGGGTTAGCACAGATACGCAGTATTTT
TRBV20-1	TRBJ2-3	-	many	CSAPVGNTDTQYF	TGCAGTGCCCCCGTTGGGAACACAGATACGCAGTATTTT
TRBV24-1	TRBJ2-2	-	many	CATSDSGDTGELFF	TGTGCCACCAGTGATTCCGGGGACACCGGGGAGCTGTTTTTT